Listed here is a single T cell receptor beta chain. This sample is drawn from a study of T cell changes during pregnancy in multiple sclerosis. Germline V gives CDR1 SGHRS, CDR2 YFSETQ. Trimming took 0 bases from V and 11 from J; bases not matched to a gene: 5. The CDR3 is made up of 13 amino acids. Assay: immunoSEQ multiplex PCR; the TCRdb copy retains only in-frame clones and omits some. The sample has 71,000 or so clones, more than 90% seen once; the top ten hold 1% to 1.5%. This rearrangement joins TRBV5-1 to TRBJ1-1; 9 bases align to TRBD1. The TCR sequence derives from a female donor with multiple sclerosis, enrolled in a pregnancy study. The sample was peripheral blood, taken in the third trimester of pregnancy. CDR3 nucleotide sequence: TGCGCCAGCAGCTTGGTGGGACAGGGTGAGGCTTTCTTT. Translating it yields CASSLVGQGEAFF.